This T cell receptor (beta chain) was sequenced for a study of blood T cell repertoires in COVID-19. On the study more broadly: T cells, B-cell-depleted T cells, or PBMCs provided the cDNA or gDNA that served as material.

Profiled with immunoSEQ multiplex PCR; TCRdb holds only in-frame clones, not every one. The sample has roughly 180,000 clones, over 80% seen once. CDR3 length: 12 amino acids. Germline V lookup: CDR1 SNHLY, CDR2 FYNNEI. V was trimmed by 7 bases and J by 7 bases, leaving 13 bases between them. Participant age was roughly 18 to 100 years, and participants resided in roughly 25 US areas. Participant-reported clinical history was the basis for cohort assignment. The sample taken for sequencing was PBMCs or T cells enriched from blood (not recorded which). This TCR was recovered from a woman aged 55-69 years who had recovered from COVID-19. The chain combines TRBV2 with TRBJ1-2; D remains unclear. The CDR3 region is CASTLAPGGYTF. The CDR3 nucleotides read TGTGCCAGCACTCTCGCGCCCGGTGGCTACACCTTC. The variable domain in full, with the rest retrieved from reference TRBV2 and TRBJ1-2, is EPEVTQTPSHQVTQMGQEVILRCVPISNHLYFYWYRQILGQKVEFLVSFYNNEISEKSEIFDDQFSVERPDGSNFTLKIRSTKLEDSAMYFCASTLAPGGYTFGSGTRLTVV.